One T cell receptor (beta chain) is described in this entry. Its matching antigen is unknown. Clones were read by immunoSEQ multiplex PCR, and TCRdb kept only the in-frame ones, dropping some. The data show about 160,000 clones, roughly 91% seen once. The sample belongs to a study of cytomegalovirus exposure and HLA in healthy donors. Germline values: CDR1 SGHNT, CDR2 YENEEA. CDR3 length equals 15 residues. Trimming took 5 bases from V and 2 from J; bases not matched to a gene: 7. Study-level findings and limits: Researchers catalogued 164 TCR beta chains as cytomegalovirus-associated.

The chain recombines TRBV11-3 with TRBJ2-3, with 7 bases that match TRBD1. The TCR comes from a man aged 18 to 30 in good health and CMV-seronegative. The sample comprised PBMCs. CDR3: CASSMDRFPTDTQYF. The CDR3 bases are TGTGCCAGCAGCATGGACAGGTTCCCCACAGATACGCAGTATTTT.